This entry describes one T cell receptor beta chain. Its antigen remains unidentified. The V gene lost 6 bases and the J gene lost 0 bases, with 7 bases spanning the gap. The CDR3 is 12 residues long. CDR1 DFQATT and CDR2 SNEGSKA come from the germline V gene (reference sequence). This sample is part of a study of T-cell reconstitution after alpha-beta-depleted transplantation in children. The study, taken as a whole, reports: Roughly two months post-transplant, alpha-beta T cells reportedly originated from several hundred graft clones that had expanded. Hyperexpanded clones declined; after one year, newly produced T cells mostly supplied diversity. Diversity of TCRbeta at day 60 was high in some patients, arising from surviving recipient T cells and thymic progenitors.

Molecular barcoding with unique molecular identifiers was used for the TCRbeta library. Each CDR3 protein is one row after TCRdb ran MiXCR on the PCR reads. Here the sample spans about a million distinct CDR3 sequences, 25% to 30% being singletons. The sequences come from PBMCs, mostly from graft donor cells, collected 360 days after TCRalphabeta/CD19-depleted stem cell transplant. This chain connects TRBV20-1 to TRBJ2-3, with D tentatively TRBD2 (5 bases). The sequence came from a boy in the first two years of life who had a stem cell transplant for SCID, so the T cells may come from the graft donor. The CDR3, as DNA: TGCAGTGCGCGACTAAGCACAGATACGCAGTATTTT. Its translation is CSARLSTDTQYF.